Listed below are T cell receptor beta chains from one sample, sequenced in a study of T cells after yellow fever vaccination. TCRdb fed the 5' RACE reads into MiXCR, producing one record per CDR3 protein. The data show about 130,000 distinct CDR3 sequences, with about 8.4% seen just once and less than 40% held by the top ten. The sample was CD8+ T cells sorted from PBMCs, taken on the day of the yellow fever booster vaccination. All receptors come from a man in his late teens or twenties who received the YFV17D yellow fever vaccine. The CDR3 runs from the conserved cysteine through the conserved F or W. The D gene is left open where the match is weak. Clone size is not always given. Where it is, it says once, few, many or a class for expanded clones.

V gene: TRBV4-1; J gene: TRBJ2-3; D gene: -; clone size: many; CDR3 DNA: TGCGCCAGCAGCCAAGGCCTGGGACGAAGCACAGATACGCAGTATTTT; CDR3 protein: CASSQGLGRSTDTQYF
V gene: TRBV4-1; J gene: TRBJ2-2; D gene: -; clone size: many; CDR3 DNA: TGCGCCAGCAGCCCCGCCCCTTATCCGGACACCGGGGAGCTGTTTTTT; CDR3 protein: CASSPAPYPDTGELFF
V gene: TRBV20-1; J gene: TRBJ1-2; D gene: TRBD1; clone size: -; CDR3 DNA: TGCAGTGCTAGAGATTTGGGGACAGGTTATGGCTACACCTTC; CDR3 protein: CSARDLGTGYGYTF
V gene: TRBV6-2/TRBV6-3; J gene: TRBJ2-1; D gene: -; clone size: many; CDR3 DNA: TGTGCCAGCAACCATTCTCCAGGGGAGCAGTTCTTC; CDR3 protein: CASNHSPGEQFF
V gene: TRBV6-2/TRBV6-3; J gene: TRBJ2-1; D gene: -; clone size: -; CDR3 DNA: TGTGCCAGCAGTCAACGGGGGAGCCAGTACAATGAGCAGTTCTTC; CDR3 protein: CASSQRGSQYNEQFF
V gene: TRBV5-1; J gene: TRBJ2-2; D gene: -; clone size: few; CDR3 DNA: TGCGCCAGCAGCTTGGCCGGGGTGGCCGGGGAGCTGTTTTTT; CDR3 protein: CASSLAGVAGELFF
V gene: TRBV10-3; J gene: TRBJ2-1; D gene: -; clone size: -; CDR3 DNA: TGTGCCATCAGTGCTGAGGGAGGTCCCTACAATGAGCAGTTCTTC; CDR3 protein: CAISAEGGPYNEQFF
V gene: TRBV7-6; J gene: TRBJ2-7; D gene: TRBD2; clone size: -; CDR3 DNA: TGTGCCAGCAGCTTAGCTTCTAGCGGGGGGACCGAGCAGTACTTC; CDR3 protein: CASSLASSGGTEQYF
V gene: TRBV5-1; J gene: TRBJ1-2; D gene: -; clone size: many; CDR3 DNA: TGCGCCAGCAGCTTGACAAACTATGGCTACACCTTC; CDR3 protein: CASSLTNYGYTF
V gene: TRBV20-1; J gene: TRBJ1-5; D gene: -; clone size: -; CDR3 DNA: TGCAGTGCCAGGGAGAGGGACAATCAGCCCCAGCATTTT; CDR3 protein: CSARERDNQPQHF
V gene: TRBV13; J gene: TRBJ2-2; D gene: -; clone size: -; CDR3 DNA: TGTGCCAGCAGCTTAGGAGGAGTAGGGGAGCTGTTTTTT; CDR3 protein: CASSLGGVGELFF
V gene: TRBV5-1; J gene: TRBJ2-5; D gene: -; clone size: few; CDR3 DNA: TGCGCCAGCAGCTACGGACTGGGAGAGACCCAGTACTTC; CDR3 protein: CASSYGLGETQYF
V gene: TRBV4-3; J gene: TRBJ2-7; D gene: -; clone size: many; CDR3 DNA: TGCGCCAGCAGCCAAGGGATTAGGGCTGACGAGCAGTACTTC; CDR3 protein: CASSQGIRADEQYF
V gene: TRBV3-1; J gene: TRBJ2-3; D gene: -; clone size: -; CDR3 DNA: TGTGCCAGCAGCCAAAATCGGATGTACGTTACGCAGTATTTT; CDR3 protein: CASSQNRMYVTQYF
V gene: TRBV27; J gene: TRBJ2-5; D gene: TRBD2; clone size: few; CDR3 DNA: TGTGCCAGCAGTTTAGGACTAGCGGGGGCCGGTGGCCCAGAGACCCAGTACTTC; CDR3 protein: CASSLGLAGAGGPETQYF
V gene: TRBV4-2; J gene: TRBJ1-5; D gene: -; clone size: -; CDR3 DNA: TGTGCCAGCAGCCCCCTACAGAGCAATCAGCCCCAGCATTTT; CDR3 protein: CASSPLQSNQPQHF
V gene: TRBV15; J gene: TRBJ2-1; D gene: TRBD1; clone size: -; CDR3 DNA: TGTGCCACCAGCAGGGACAGGGGGCATGTCGATGAGCAGTTCTTC; CDR3 protein: CATSRDRGHVDEQFF
V gene: TRBV4-1; J gene: TRBJ2-3; D gene: -; clone size: many; CDR3 DNA: TGCGCCAGCAGCCAAGTTAGCGGAAGCACAGATACGCAGTATTTT; CDR3 protein: CASSQVSGSTDTQYF
V gene: TRBV27; J gene: TRBJ1-1; D gene: -; clone size: few; CDR3 DNA: TGTGCCAGCAGTTTATCGGGGTCGAACACTGAAGCTTTCTTT; CDR3 protein: CASSLSGSNTEAFF
V gene: TRBV7-3; J gene: TRBJ2-7; D gene: TRBD2; clone size: few; CDR3 DNA: TGTGCCAGCAGCCTTAGCGGGGGGGCAGACTACGAGCAGTACTTC; CDR3 protein: CASSLSGGADYEQYF
V gene: TRBV20-1; J gene: TRBJ1-2; D gene: TRBD1; clone size: -; CDR3 DNA: TGCAGTGCTAGGGGGACAGGCAAGTTCTACTATGGCTACACCTTC; CDR3 protein: CSARGTGKFYYGYTF
V gene: TRBV7-9; J gene: TRBJ2-5; D gene: -; clone size: few; CDR3 DNA: TGTGCCAGCAGCGAGGGGGACAACTACCAAGAGACCCAGTACTTC; CDR3 protein: CASSEGDNYQETQYF